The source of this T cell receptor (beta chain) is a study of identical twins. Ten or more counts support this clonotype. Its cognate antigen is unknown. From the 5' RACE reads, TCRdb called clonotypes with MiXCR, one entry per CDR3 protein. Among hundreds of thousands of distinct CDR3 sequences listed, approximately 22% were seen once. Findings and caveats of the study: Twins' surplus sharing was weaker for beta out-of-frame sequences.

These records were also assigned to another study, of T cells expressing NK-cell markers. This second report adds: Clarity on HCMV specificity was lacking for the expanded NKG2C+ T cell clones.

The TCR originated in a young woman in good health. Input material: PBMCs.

The CDR3 sequence is CASSPRQLLTEAFF. The CDR3 coding sequence is TGCGCCAGCAGCCCTAGACAGCTACTCACTGAAGCTTTCTTT. The chain is built from TRBV5-1 and TRBJ1-1, with D maybe TRBD1 (5 bases). The ends were cut back, 4 bases at V and 4 bases at J, with 14 bases in the middle. The CDR3 has 14 amino acids. CDR1 is SGHRS, CDR2 YFSETQ, per germline.